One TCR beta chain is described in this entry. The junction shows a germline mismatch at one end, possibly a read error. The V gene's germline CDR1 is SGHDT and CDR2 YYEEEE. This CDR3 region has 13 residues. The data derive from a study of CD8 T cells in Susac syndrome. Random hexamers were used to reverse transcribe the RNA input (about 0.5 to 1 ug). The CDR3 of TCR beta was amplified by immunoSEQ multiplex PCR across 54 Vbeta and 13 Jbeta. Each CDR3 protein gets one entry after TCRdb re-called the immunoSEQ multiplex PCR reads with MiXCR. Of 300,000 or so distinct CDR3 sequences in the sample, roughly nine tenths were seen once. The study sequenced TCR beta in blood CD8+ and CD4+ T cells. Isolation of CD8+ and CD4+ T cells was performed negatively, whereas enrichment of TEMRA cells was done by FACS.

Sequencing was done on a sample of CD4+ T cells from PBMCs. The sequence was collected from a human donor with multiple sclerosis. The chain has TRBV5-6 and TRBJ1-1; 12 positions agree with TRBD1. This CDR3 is CASSLGPGQGALF. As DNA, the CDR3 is TGTGCCAGCAGCTTGGGCCCGGGACAGGGGGCCCTCTTT. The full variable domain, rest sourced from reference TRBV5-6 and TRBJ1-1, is DAGVTQSPTHLIKTRGQQVTLRCSPKSGHDTVSWYQQALGQGPQFIFQYYEEEERQRGNFPDRFSGHQFPNYSSELNVNALLLGDSALYLCASSLGPGQGALFGQGTRLTVV.